What follows is one T cell receptor (beta chain) and its context. Its cognate antigen is unknown. This entry comes from a study of shared clonotypes between healthy human individuals. V lost 6 bases and J 7 bases, leaving 10 bases between the germline ends. The CDR3 has 11 amino acids. The germline V gene encodes CDR1 DFQATT and CDR2 SNEGSKA (reference sequence). Sequencing was performed with immunoSEQ multiplex PCR; in TCRdb, only in-frame clones are kept and a portion is missing. The sample lists hundreds of thousands of clones; roughly four fifths were seen once. Overall study findings and caveats: With few donors, the genetic and exposure-history diversity represented was limited.

Nashville, Tennessee was home to all donors, who were Caucasian adults. Source material: PBMCs. The chain carries TRBV20-1 and TRBJ2-1; D unclear. The sequence came from a woman aged 40-49 years in good health. Some clones in this sample may be carry-over from other donors' samples. In nucleotides, the CDR3 is TGCAGTGCCTCACGGGTGAATGAGCAGTTCTTC. Translating gives CSASRVNEQFF.